The 8 T cell receptor beta chains given below trace back to one sample, sequenced in a study of T-cell reconstitution after alpha-beta-depleted transplantation in children. Preparing the TCRbeta library involved the use of unique molecular identifiers. Using its own MiXCR run on the PCR reads, TCRdb lists one record per CDR3 protein. The sample has about 400,000 distinct CDR3 sequences, roughly 22% seen once. Source: PBMCs from the stem cell graft donor, taken from the stem cell graft. The receptors here all came from a human donor who donated a stem cell graft to a child with acute myeloid leukemia.

The rearrangement joins TRBV6-5 to TRBJ2-1, with D perhaps matching TRBD2 (6 bases). CDR3 length equals 14 residues. V lost 2 bases to trimming and J lost 2 bases, with 7 bases between them. Germline V CDR1 and CDR2: MNHEY, SVGAGI. The CDR3 region has the DNA TGTGCCAGCAGTTACGAGCGGGCCTACAATGAGCAGTTCTTC. Protein: CASSYERAYNEQFF.

The chain combines TRBV20-1 with TRBJ1-1; weak D call: TRBD1 (6 bases). This CDR3 contains 14 residues. Germline values: CDR1 DFQATT, CDR2 SNEGSKA (reference sequence). Trimming stripped 1 base from V and 10 bases from J, with 19 bases between. The CDR3 loop is CSARGDQQGVAAFF. CDR3 coding DNA: TGCAGTGCTAGAGGGGACCAACAGGGCGTCGCAGCTTTCTTT.

Points on this clonotype: One junction end does not reproduce the germline sequence, and a read error may be involved. The chain combines TRBV2 with TRBJ1-3, with unresolved D. The germline CDR1 and CDR2 sequences are SNHLY and FYNNEI. CDR3 length: 15 amino acids. The CDR3 DNA sequence: TGTGCCCGCAGTACTGATCCTCTCTCTGGAAACACCATATATTTT. This sequence encodes CARSTDPLSGNTIYF.

This chain connects TRBV4-3 to TRBJ2-5; D possibly corresponds to TRBD2 (7 bases). The CDR3 runs 15 residues. V dropped 0 bases and J dropped 4 bases, with 12 bases sitting between them. In germline, CDR1 is LGHNA, CDR2 YSLEER. The CDR3 reads CASSQEGASGETQYF. The CDR3 DNA sequence: TGCGCCAGCAGCCAAGAGGGGGCTAGCGGAGAGACCCAGTACTTC.

This clonotype came up a few times. This chain joins TRBV20-1 and TRBJ2-1; D call uncertain. The CDR3 extends over 17 amino acids. Germline CDR1 is DFQATT and CDR2 is SNEGSKA (reference sequence). Trimming took 3 bases from V and 0 from J, leaving 18 bases between them. This CDR3 reads CSASIPLGVSSYNEQFF. The CDR3 bases are TGCAGTGCTAGTATTCCCCTAGGCGTGAGCTCCTACAATGAGCAGTTCTTC.

At least ten counts were recorded for this clonotype. The chain has TRBV12-3 or TRBV12-4 and TRBJ2-2; perhaps TRBD2 as D (5 bases). The V and J ends lost 6 bases and 1 base respectively, with 9 bases between them. The CDR3 runs 14 residues. The DNA of the CDR3 is TGTGCCAGCAGCGGACTCATGAACACCGGGGAGCTGTTTTTT. The encoded protein is CASSGLMNTGELFF.

This chain uses TRBV10-3 with TRBJ2-7; D possibly corresponds to TRBD2 (5 bases). Trimming cost V 0 bases and J 2 bases, with 8 bases left between them. The CDR3 totals 14 residues. CDR1 is ENHRY, CDR2 SYGVKD, per germline. This chain's CDR3 is CAISESETTYEQYF. In nucleotides, the CDR3 is TGTGCCATCAGTGAGTCAGAGACTACCTACGAGCAGTACTTC.

The V call is TRBV10-3, the J call TRBJ2-3, with 7 bases lining up with TRBD2. Germline loops: CDR1 ENHRY, CDR2 SYGVKD. The V and J ends lost 10 bases and 0 bases, in that order; junction bases with no gene match: 13. This CDR3 contains 16 residues. CDR3 sequence reads: CATGPSGPSSTDTQYF. The CDR3 coding sequence is TGTGCCACGGGGCCTAGCGGCCCTTCTAGCACAGATACGCAGTATTTT.